These 2 T cell receptor beta chains share one sample of origin, sequenced in a study of shared clonotypes between healthy human individuals. Here immunoSEQ multiplex PCR was the method, and the copy in TCRdb shows in-frame clones only, minus some. The table records about 2.4 million clones, 80% to 95% of them present only once. Sequenced sample: naive CD4+ T cells from PBMCs. Subset described: CD45RA+ positively selected. Source of these receptors: a man younger than 35 in good health. Some clones in this sample may be carry-over from other donors' samples.

CDR3 sequence: CASSSLAGADTQYF. CDR3 in DNA: TGTGCCAGTAGCTCGCTCGCAGGGGCAGATACGCAGTATTTT. The chain employs TRBV19 and TRBJ2-3, with D possibly matching TRBD1 (6 bases). This CDR3 spans 14 amino acids. CDR1 and CDR2 from the germline V gene are LNHDA and SQIVND (reference sequence). Trimming pared 6 bases from V and 4 bases from J, leaving 14 bases between.

This chain uses TRBV27 with TRBJ2-2; 11 positions agree with TRBD1. CDR3 size: 16 residues. Germline CDR1 and CDR2: MNHEY and SMNVEV (reference sequence). V lost 6 bases and J lost 6; bases outside the gene matches: 9. The CDR3 sequence: CASSRGTGGLSGELFF. Written as DNA, the CDR3 is TGTGCCAGCAGCCGGGGGACAGGGGGTCTCTCCGGGGAGCTGTTTTTT.